The T cell receptor beta chain described here comes from a study of identical twins. Findings and limits, study-wide: One should note that invariant MAIT and iNKT cells could partly confound zero-insertion analyses. Memory repertoires lacked the insertion deficit that abundant cord blood beta clonotypes showed.

Regarding this clonotype: Its antigen is unidentified.

TCRdb independently ran MiXCR on the 5' RACE reads; one entry per CDR3 protein. The sample lists around 530,000 distinct CDR3 sequences, approximately 16% occurring once. All donors comprised healthy Caucasians. These data were likewise used in another study, on yellow fever vaccine responses in identical twins.

The TCR was taken from a young woman in good health. The source material was CD4+ T cells sorted from blood.

CDR3 nucleotides: TGTGCCAGCAGAAGGACTGGGGCCACCGGGGAGCTGTTTTTT. Translation gives CASRRTGATGELFF. The rearrangement uses TRBV27 and TRBJ2-2; D is tentatively TRBD1 or TRBD2 (5 bases each). V was shortened by 6 bases and J by 4 bases, with 12 bases between the two germline ends. This CDR3 is 14 amino acids long. CDR1 and CDR2 (germline): MNHEY, SMNVEV (reference sequence).